This T cell receptor beta chain stems from a study of yellow fever vaccine responses in identical twins (dated by TCRdb to the late 2010s). With regard to the full study: In the study, vaccine-responding T cell clones were precisely tracked in identical twins. What the study reported, not specific to this receptor: The T cell response to vaccination in identical twins was reported by the authors to appear partly convergent and partly personalized.

To prepare the library, RT-PCR was applied. The reads were generated on an Illumina HiSeq 2500. TCRdb redid the processing of the public reads, applying fastp at Q25 and MiXCR, and retained in-frame beta chains. Each CDR3 protein gets just one entry, which takes the most common genes and DNA from the rows behind it. Here the sample has 20,000 to 25,000 distinct CDR3 sequences; 77% occur a single time. In total, the top ten clones hold about 5% of the sample. Only a few counts were recorded for this clonotype. Its antigen specificity is not known. No base quality values were provided; no much bigger clone lies one nucleotide off. The germline V gene specifies MRHNA as CDR1 and SNTAGT as CDR2. The CDR3 runs 13 residues from the cysteine to the phenylalanine. Only CDR3 DNA remains: 39 bases, in frame from the first base. V sheds 5 bases and J sheds 0 bases, leaving 6 bases between their ends.

The V and J segments used are TRBV6-4 and TRBJ2-3; too little of a D gene remains to name it. The input for sequencing was T cells from blood (PBMCs), unsorted or a sorted subset (not recorded which), taken before or after yellow fever vaccination (not recorded which). This receptor was identified in a woman aged 18-35 years who received the yellow fever vaccine. Donor details come from another sample of the same person, matched by shared clones. The nucleotide sequence is given as TGTGCCAGCAGTCGCTCTAGCACAGATACGCAGTATTTT. The translation is CASSRSSTDTQYF.